Listed below are T cell receptor beta chains from one sample, sequenced in a study of HIV-infected patients and healthy controls. TCRdb reanalysed the 5' RACE reads using MiXCR and keeps one entry per CDR3 protein. The data contain approximately 9,000 distinct CDR3 sequences, about 8.8% of them seen just once; the ten biggest clones take up approximately 32%. The material was blood, obtained before antiretroviral therapy. The source of these receptors is an adult with HIV infection. The donor label of this sample is uncertain. CDR3s include the opening cysteine and the closing phenylalanine or tryptophan. Fields, in order: D gene, V gene, clone size, J gene, CDR3 protein, CDR3 DNA. A D gene is named only where the DNA matches it firmly. Part of the rows lack a size; the others show once, few, many or a class for expanded clones.

D gene: TRBD2; V gene: TRBV20-1; clone size: medium-sized; J gene: TRBJ2-3; CDR3 protein: CSATASGMGSTDTQYF; CDR3 DNA: TGCAGTGCTACCGCTAGCGGGATGGGAAGCACAGATACGCAGTATTTT
D gene: TRBD2; V gene: TRBV4-2; clone size: many; J gene: TRBJ2-7; CDR3 protein: CASSQGPTSDYEQYF; CDR3 DNA: TGTGCCAGCAGCCAGGGCCCGACTAGCGACTACGAGCAGTACTTC
D gene: -; V gene: TRBV6-5; clone size: many; J gene: TRBJ1-1; CDR3 protein: CASSFTQDLNTEAFF; CDR3 DNA: TGTGCCAGCTCTTTTACTCAGGACCTAAACACTGAAGCTTTCTTT
D gene: -; V gene: TRBV3-1; clone size: many; J gene: TRBJ2-3; CDR3 protein: CASSQAGTDTQYF; CDR3 DNA: TGTGCCAGCAGCCAAGCGGGGACAGATACGCAGTATTTT
D gene: -; V gene: TRBV10-2; clone size: -; J gene: TRBJ2-1; CDR3 protein: CASGGRKSSYNEQFF; CDR3 DNA: TGCGCCAGCGGGGGTCGCAAAAGCTCCTACAATGAGCAGTTCTTC
D gene: -; V gene: TRBV7-9; clone size: -; J gene: TRBJ2-1; CDR3 protein: CASSHQRGANSYNEQFF; CDR3 DNA: TGTGCCAGCAGCCACCAGAGGGGGGCCAACTCCTACAATGAGCAGTTCTTC
D gene: TRBD1; V gene: TRBV30; clone size: many; J gene: TRBJ2-2; CDR3 protein: CAWETGQDLSTGELFF; CDR3 DNA: TGTGCCTGGGAGACAGGACAGGACCTAAGCACCGGGGAGCTGTTTTTT
D gene: TRBD2; V gene: TRBV5-4; clone size: many; J gene: TRBJ2-5; CDR3 protein: CASSLEVAGVLKTQYF; CDR3 DNA: TGTGCCAGCAGCTTGGAAGTAGCGGGAGTTCTAAAGACCCAGTACTTC
D gene: -; V gene: TRBV5-1; clone size: many; J gene: TRBJ2-3; CDR3 protein: CASSLAKRAETQYF; CDR3 DNA: TGCGCCAGCAGCTTGGCCAAGCGGGCCGAAACGCAGTATTTT
D gene: -; V gene: TRBV6-1; clone size: -; J gene: TRBJ1-1; CDR3 protein: CASSEIWGRSEAFF; CDR3 DNA: TGTGCCAGCAGTGAAATATGGGGGCGCAGTGAAGCTTTCTTT
D gene: -; V gene: TRBV12-3/TRBV12-4; clone size: many; J gene: TRBJ2-3; CDR3 protein: CASSIQGGTDTQYF; CDR3 DNA: TGTGCCAGCAGTATACAGGGTGGCACAGATACGCAGTATTTT
D gene: -; V gene: TRBV2; clone size: -; J gene: TRBJ1-1; CDR3 protein: CASSAQGGNTEAFF; CDR3 DNA: TGTGCCAGCAGTGCACAGGGAGGGAACACTGAAGCTTTCTTT
D gene: -; V gene: TRBV19; clone size: many; J gene: TRBJ1-5; CDR3 protein: CASSIVGAYQPQHF; CDR3 DNA: TGTGCCAGTAGTATAGTGGGGGCATATCAGCCCCAGCATTTT
D gene: -; V gene: TRBV11-2; clone size: -; J gene: TRBJ2-5; CDR3 protein: CASRLGSGYRTQYF; CDR3 DNA: TGTGCCAGCAGGCTGGGGAGCGGGTATAGGACCCAGTACTTC
D gene: TRBD1; V gene: TRBV5-1; clone size: -; J gene: TRBJ1-3; CDR3 protein: CASSWTGAGNTIYF; CDR3 DNA: TGCGCCAGCAGCTGGACAGGAGCTGGAAACACCATATATTTT
D gene: TRBD2; V gene: TRBV30; clone size: -; J gene: TRBJ2-5; CDR3 protein: CAWSVGLAFSETQYF; CDR3 DNA: TGTGCCTGGAGTGTGGGACTAGCGTTTTCGGAGACCCAGTACTTC
D gene: -; V gene: TRBV28; clone size: -; J gene: TRBJ1-3; CDR3 protein: CASSFQGPGNTIYF; CDR3 DNA: TGTGCCAGCAGTTTTCAAGGCCCCGGAAACACCATATATTTT
D gene: -; V gene: TRBV7-3; clone size: many; J gene: TRBJ2-3; CDR3 protein: CASSPLGGITGNTQYF; CDR3 DNA: TGTGCCAGCAGCCCTCTGGGCGGGATCACCGGTAATACGCAGTATTTT
D gene: -; V gene: TRBV10-3; clone size: -; J gene: TRBJ1-2; CDR3 protein: CAISERNRDANYGYTF; CDR3 DNA: TGTGCCATCAGTGAAAGGAACAGGGATGCCAACTATGGCTACACCTTC
D gene: TRBD2; V gene: TRBV7-2; clone size: many; J gene: TRBJ2-3; CDR3 protein: CASSFETSVTDTQYF; CDR3 DNA: TGTGCCAGCAGCTTTGAGACTAGCGTTACAGATACGCAGTATTTT
D gene: TRBD1; V gene: TRBV19; clone size: many; J gene: TRBJ1-2; CDR3 protein: CASSMFQGAYGYTF; CDR3 DNA: TGTGCCAGTAGTATGTTCCAGGGGGCCTATGGCTACACCTTC
D gene: -; V gene: TRBV3-1; clone size: many; J gene: TRBJ2-2; CDR3 protein: CASSQLGLPNTGELFF; CDR3 DNA: TGTGCCAGCAGCCAACTTGGACTGCCCAACACCGGGGAGCTGTTTTTT
D gene: TRBD2; V gene: TRBV12-3/TRBV12-4; clone size: medium-sized; J gene: TRBJ2-5; CDR3 protein: CASSLAGGNPGAQYF; CDR3 DNA: TGTGCCAGCAGTCTAGCGGGGGGGAATCCTGGGGCCCAGTACTTC
D gene: TRBD2; V gene: TRBV29-1; clone size: many; J gene: TRBJ2-5; CDR3 protein: CSVDGSGKGAQYF; CDR3 DNA: TGCAGCGTTGATGGTAGCGGGAAAGGAGCCCAGTACTTC
D gene: -; V gene: TRBV10-2; clone size: many; J gene: TRBJ1-1; CDR3 protein: CASSPRENTEAFF; CDR3 DNA: TGCGCCAGCAGTCCCAGGGAGAACACTGAAGCTTTCTTT
D gene: -; V gene: TRBV30; clone size: many; J gene: TRBJ2-1; CDR3 protein: CAWGRENEQFF; CDR3 DNA: TGTGCCTGGGGACGGGAGAATGAGCAGTTCTTC
D gene: -; V gene: TRBV19; clone size: few; J gene: TRBJ1-2; CDR3 protein: CASSITATRKYTF; CDR3 DNA: TGTGCCAGTAGTATTACGGCCACGCGAAAGTACACCTTC
D gene: TRBD2; V gene: TRBV10-3; clone size: -; J gene: TRBJ2-1; CDR3 protein: CAISEFGTSGRKGSYNEQFF; CDR3 DNA: TGTGCCATCAGTGAGTTTGGGACTAGCGGGAGGAAGGGATCCTACAATGAGCAGTTCTTC
D gene: TRBD1; V gene: TRBV15; clone size: -; J gene: TRBJ2-1; CDR3 protein: CATSILTGFHEQFF; CDR3 DNA: TGTGCCACCAGCATCTTGACAGGGTTCCATGAGCAGTTCTTC
D gene: -; V gene: TRBV6-6; clone size: -; J gene: TRBJ2-7; CDR3 protein: CASSYSGRFSEQYF; CDR3 DNA: TGTGCCAGCAGTTACTCGGGCAGGTTCTCCGAGCAGTACTTC
D gene: -; V gene: TRBV3-1; clone size: many; J gene: TRBJ1-3; CDR3 protein: CASSQNSGNTIYF; CDR3 DNA: TGTGCCAGCAGCCAGAACTCTGGAAACACCATATATTTT
D gene: -; V gene: TRBV18; clone size: -; J gene: TRBJ2-1; CDR3 protein: CASSPPGGNEQFF; CDR3 DNA: TGTGCCAGCTCACCACCAGGGGGCAATGAGCAGTTCTTC
D gene: -; V gene: TRBV7-8; clone size: few; J gene: TRBJ2-3; CDR3 protein: CASSYGGSTDTQYF; CDR3 DNA: TGTGCCAGCAGCTATGGGGGAAGCACAGATACGCAGTATTTT
D gene: -; V gene: TRBV4-1; clone size: many; J gene: TRBJ2-1; CDR3 protein: CASSQVPQNEQFF; CDR3 DNA: TGCGCCAGCAGCCAAGTTCCACAGAATGAGCAGTTCTTC
D gene: TRBD1; V gene: TRBV9; clone size: medium-sized; J gene: TRBJ1-2; CDR3 protein: CASSDTLQGAYGYTF; CDR3 DNA: TGTGCCAGCAGCGATACCTTACAGGGGGCCTATGGCTACACCTTC
D gene: TRBD2; V gene: TRBV19; clone size: few; J gene: TRBJ2-5; CDR3 protein: CASSIRTSGQETQYF; CDR3 DNA: TGTGCCAGTAGTATCAGAACTAGCGGCCAAGAGACCCAGTACTTC
D gene: TRBD2; V gene: TRBV5-1; clone size: many; J gene: TRBJ2-3; CDR3 protein: CASSSYLAGAVDMTLDTQYF; CDR3 DNA: TGCGCCAGCAGCTCCTATTTAGCGGGGGCGGTTGACATGACCCTGGATACGCAGTATTTT
D gene: -; V gene: TRBV6-2/TRBV6-3; clone size: many; J gene: TRBJ1-1; CDR3 protein: CASSYPNTEAFF; CDR3 DNA: TGTGCCAGCAGTTACCCCAACACTGAAGCTTTCTTT
D gene: -; V gene: TRBV7-9; clone size: large; J gene: TRBJ1-5; CDR3 protein: CASSLGSQPQHF; CDR3 DNA: TGTGCCAGCAGCTTAGGGAGTCAGCCCCAGCATTTT
D gene: -; V gene: TRBV5-1; clone size: many; J gene: TRBJ2-5; CDR3 protein: CASSFDRGGQETQYF; CDR3 DNA: TGCGCCAGCAGCTTTGACAGGGGAGGGCAAGAGACCCAGTACTTC
D gene: -; V gene: TRBV20-1; clone size: many; J gene: TRBJ1-6; CDR3 protein: CSARDLQDGLNSSPLHF; CDR3 DNA: TGCAGTGCTAGAGATTTACAGGATGGACTCAATAGTTCACCCCTCCACTTT
D gene: TRBD1; V gene: TRBV12-3/TRBV12-4; clone size: -; J gene: TRBJ1-1; CDR3 protein: CASSQPRDREFPAFF; CDR3 DNA: TGTGCCAGCAGTCAACCCCGGGACAGGGAATTCCCGGCTTTCTTT
D gene: -; V gene: TRBV27; clone size: many; J gene: TRBJ1-5; CDR3 protein: CASSGGNQPQHF; CDR3 DNA: TGTGCCAGCAGTGGCGGGAATCAGCCCCAGCATTTT
D gene: -; V gene: TRBV19; clone size: few; J gene: TRBJ2-1; CDR3 protein: CASGSRGAQVVDEQFF; CDR3 DNA: TGTGCCAGTGGAAGTCGGGGGGCACAGGTCGTTGATGAGCAGTTCTTC
D gene: TRBD2; V gene: TRBV30; clone size: many; J gene: TRBJ2-3; CDR3 protein: CAWSLGDAGADTQYF; CDR3 DNA: TGTGCCTGGAGCCTCGGGGACGCGGGGGCAGATACGCAGTATTTT
D gene: -; V gene: TRBV19; clone size: few; J gene: TRBJ2-7; CDR3 protein: CASSIRADSYEQYF; CDR3 DNA: TGTGCCAGTAGTATCAGGGCTGACTCCTACGAGCAGTACTTC
D gene: TRBD1; V gene: TRBV2; clone size: -; J gene: TRBJ2-1; CDR3 protein: CASSEDPGQGANEQFF; CDR3 DNA: TGTGCCAGCAGTGAAGATCCGGGACAGGGAGCGAATGAGCAGTTCTTC
D gene: -; V gene: TRBV19; clone size: many; J gene: TRBJ1-4; CDR3 protein: CASSTTVNEKLFF; CDR3 DNA: TGTGCCAGTAGTACTACAGTGAATGAAAAACTGTTTTTT
D gene: TRBD1; V gene: TRBV28; clone size: few; J gene: TRBJ2-5; CDR3 protein: CASSSRTGDETQYF; CDR3 DNA: TGTGCCAGCAGTTCCCGGACAGGGGATGAGACCCAGTACTTC
D gene: TRBD2; V gene: TRBV7-2; clone size: many; J gene: TRBJ2-1; CDR3 protein: CASSLVRLAVYNEQFF; CDR3 DNA: TGTGCCAGCAGCTTAGTAAGACTAGCGGTCTACAATGAGCAGTTCTTC
D gene: TRBD1; V gene: TRBV4-1; clone size: many; J gene: TRBJ1-2; CDR3 protein: CASSPQTGSNYGYTF; CDR3 DNA: TGCGCCAGCAGCCCGCAGACAGGGTCTAACTATGGCTACACCTTC
D gene: -; V gene: TRBV5-4; clone size: many; J gene: TRBJ2-7; CDR3 protein: CASSLDGEARYF; CDR3 DNA: TGTGCCAGCAGCTTGGACGGGGAGGCTCGGTACTTC
D gene: TRBD2; V gene: TRBV20-1; clone size: -; J gene: TRBJ2-1; CDR3 protein: CSARDLAGSYNEQFF; CDR3 DNA: TGCAGTGCTAGAGATCTAGCGGGCAGCTACAATGAGCAGTTCTTC
D gene: -; V gene: TRBV18; clone size: few; J gene: TRBJ1-2; CDR3 protein: CASSPPGDLNYGYTF; CDR3 DNA: TGTGCCAGCTCACCACCAGGGGATCTTAACTATGGCTACACCTTC
D gene: TRBD2; V gene: TRBV7-3; clone size: many; J gene: TRBJ2-1; CDR3 protein: CASSLTGAGPVDEQFF; CDR3 DNA: TGTGCCAGCAGCTTAACGGGAGCGGGACCTGTCGATGAGCAGTTCTTC